This T cell receptor beta chain came from a study of beta chain features in type 1 diabetes. The study, taken as a whole, reports: Type 1 diabetes patients had TCRB CDR3s that were shorter (moderately but significantly so) in all four CD4+ subsets. For patients, the naive, central memory and Treg TCRB repertoires appeared more alike than for healthy donors.

The V gene's germline CDR1 is SGHNT and CDR2 YYREEE (reference sequence). The CDR3 sequence is 14 residues long. The V end was cut by 4 bases, the J end by 11 bases, with 21 bases between. Via the markers CD45RO/CCR7/CD25/CD127/CD95/CD27, stem cell-like memory, regulatory, central memory and naive CD4+ cells were sorted. Comment on this clone: Its antigen is unidentified.

Every isolated RNA sample was fully reverse transcribed, so sequencing captured expressed TCRB transcripts. Produced via immunoSEQ multiplex PCR; TCRdb's table is partial and in-frame only. Altogether fewer than 350,000 clones are present, over 14% being singletons, with the ten largest covering 0.015% to 0.017%. The chain links TRBV5-4 to TRBJ1-1; TRBD1 is a possible D gene (6 bases). The sequence was collected from a young man with type 1 diabetes. Sequenced: naive CD4+ T cells from blood. The CDR3: CASSQGQQPDRAFF. CDR3 in DNA: TGTGCCAGCAGCCAGGGACAACAACCCGATAGGGCTTTCTTT.